A selection of T cell receptor beta chains follows, all from one sample in a study of shared clonotypes between healthy human individuals. Method: immunoSEQ multiplex PCR; TCRdb's copy keeps in-frame clones and lacks some. This table holds 950,000 to 1,200,000 clones, roughly 77% found once. The sample consisted of memory CD4+ T cells from PBMCs. The receptors come from a man between 18 and 29 years old in good health. Some clones in this sample may be carry-over from other donors' samples. CDR3s include the opening cysteine and the closing phenylalanine or tryptophan. Each record gives: J gene, V gene, CDR3 protein.

J: TRBJ1-1; V: TRBV9; CDR3: CASSPRLGVTEAFF
J: TRBJ2-6; V: TRBV19; CDR3: CATAPGQGSVGANVLTF
J: TRBJ2-7; V: TRBV6-1; CDR3: CASSEPGSYEQYF
J: TRBJ2-7; V: TRBV11-2; CDR3: CASIPSEGATPYEQYF
J: TRBJ1-1; V: TRBV7-9; CDR3: CASIMTGGNTEAFF
J: TRBJ2-6; V: TRBV7-3; CDR3: CASSTVTVSGANVLTF
J: TRBJ1-1; V: TRBV27; CDR3: CASSLRPRGTEAFF
J: TRBJ2-1; V: TRBV7-6; CDR3: CASSLADRGGDEQFF
J: TRBJ1-4; V: TRBV28; CDR3: CASSRDRGEKLFF
J: TRBJ1-3; V: TRBV27; CDR3: CALRPPNRETGNTIYF
J: TRBJ2-3; V: TRBV4-2; CDR3: CASSRTSGGNTDTQYF
J: TRBJ1-2; V: TRBV6-5; CDR3: CASWVAGVNYGYTF
J: TRBJ1-2; V: TRBV7-9; CDR3: CASSPGQGDGYIF
J: TRBJ1-1; V: TRBV4-3; CDR3: CASSPQTSGTEAFF
J: TRBJ1-5; V: TRBV6-1; CDR3: CASSEALAGAKDQPQHF
J: TRBJ1-2; V: TRBV5-5; CDR3: CASSSEEKRGYTF
J: TRBJ1-5; V: TRBV27; CDR3: CASSLSPAYSNQPQHF
J: TRBJ2-2; V: TRBV4-1; CDR3: CASSQETSGRAGELFF